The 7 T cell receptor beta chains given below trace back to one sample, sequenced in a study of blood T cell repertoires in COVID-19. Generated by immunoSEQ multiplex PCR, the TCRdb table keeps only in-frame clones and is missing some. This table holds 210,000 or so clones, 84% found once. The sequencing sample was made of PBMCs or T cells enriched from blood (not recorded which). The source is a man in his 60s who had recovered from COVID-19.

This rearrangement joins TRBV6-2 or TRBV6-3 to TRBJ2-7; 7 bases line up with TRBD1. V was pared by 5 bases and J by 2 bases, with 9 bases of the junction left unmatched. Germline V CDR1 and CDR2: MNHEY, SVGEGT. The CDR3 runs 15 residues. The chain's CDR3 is CASSTDRANPYEQYF. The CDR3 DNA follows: TGTGCCAGCAGTACCGACAGGGCTAACCCCTACGAGCAGTACTTC.

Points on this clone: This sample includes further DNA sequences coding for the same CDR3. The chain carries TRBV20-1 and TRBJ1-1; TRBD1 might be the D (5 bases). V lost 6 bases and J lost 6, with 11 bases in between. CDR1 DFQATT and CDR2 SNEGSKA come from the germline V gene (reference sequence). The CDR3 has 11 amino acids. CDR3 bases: TGCAGTGCCAGCCGGGGGTCTGAAGCTTTCTTT. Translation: CSASRGSEAFF.

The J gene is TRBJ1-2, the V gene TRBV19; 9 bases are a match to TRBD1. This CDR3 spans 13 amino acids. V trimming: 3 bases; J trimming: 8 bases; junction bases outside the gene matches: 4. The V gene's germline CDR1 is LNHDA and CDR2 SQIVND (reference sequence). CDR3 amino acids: CASSMRTGDGYTF. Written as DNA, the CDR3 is TGTGCCAGTAGTATGCGGACAGGGGACGGCTACACCTTC.

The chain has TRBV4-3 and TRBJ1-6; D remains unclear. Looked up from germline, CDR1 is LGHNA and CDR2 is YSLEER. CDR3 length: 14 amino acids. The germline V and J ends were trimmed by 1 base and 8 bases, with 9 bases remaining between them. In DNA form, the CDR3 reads TGCGCCAGCAGCCAAGTGAGGATTCATTCACCCCTCCACTTT. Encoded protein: CASSQVRIHSPLHF.

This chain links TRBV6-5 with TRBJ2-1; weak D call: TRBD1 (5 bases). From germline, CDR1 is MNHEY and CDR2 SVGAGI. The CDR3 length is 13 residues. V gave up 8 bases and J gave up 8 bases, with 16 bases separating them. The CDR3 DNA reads TGTGCCAGCGCCAAAGACAGCTTCTATGAGCAGTTCTTC. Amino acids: CASAKDSFYEQFF.

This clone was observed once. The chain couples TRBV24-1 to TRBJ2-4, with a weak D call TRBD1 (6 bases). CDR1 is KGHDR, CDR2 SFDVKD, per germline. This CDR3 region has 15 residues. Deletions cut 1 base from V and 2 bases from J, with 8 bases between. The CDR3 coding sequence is TGTGCCACCAGTGATTTCTGGGACACCAAAAACATTCAGTACTTC. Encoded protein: CATSDFWDTKNIQYF.

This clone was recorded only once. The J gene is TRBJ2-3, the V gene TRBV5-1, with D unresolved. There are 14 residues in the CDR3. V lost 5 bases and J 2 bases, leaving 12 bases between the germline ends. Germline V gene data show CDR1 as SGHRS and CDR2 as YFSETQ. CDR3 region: CASRLMSYTDTQYF. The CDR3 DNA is TGCGCCAGCAGACTAATGAGTTACACAGATACGCAGTATTTT.